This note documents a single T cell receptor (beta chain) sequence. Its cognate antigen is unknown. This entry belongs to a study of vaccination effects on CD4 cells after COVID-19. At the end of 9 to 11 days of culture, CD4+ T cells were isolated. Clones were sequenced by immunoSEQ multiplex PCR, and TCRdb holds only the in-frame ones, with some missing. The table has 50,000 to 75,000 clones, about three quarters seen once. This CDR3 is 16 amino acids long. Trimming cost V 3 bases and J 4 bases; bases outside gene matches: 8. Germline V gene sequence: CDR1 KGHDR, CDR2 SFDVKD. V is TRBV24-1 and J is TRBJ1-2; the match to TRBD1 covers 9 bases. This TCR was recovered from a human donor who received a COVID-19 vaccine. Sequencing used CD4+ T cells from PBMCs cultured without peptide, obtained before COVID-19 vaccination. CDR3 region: CATSDTTGQGLYGYTF. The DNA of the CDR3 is TGTGCCACCAGTGATACCACGGGACAGGGACTCTATGGCTACACCTTC.